The entry that follows covers one T cell receptor beta chain sequence. With V trimmed by 5 bases and J by 5 bases, 6 bases remained unmatched. This CDR3 spans 15 amino acids. Germline CDR1 reads SEHNR; CDR2 reads FQNEAQ (reference sequence). The sample belongs to a study of blood T cell repertoires in COVID-19. Authors' processing steps: Estimation of nucleated cell counts relied on the amplification of reference gene primers. Profiled with immunoSEQ multiplex PCR; TCRdb holds only in-frame clones, not every one. V, J and clone size are taken as reported in that table, and D and trimming were inferred from the DNA itself. The sample carries about 180,000 clones, about 83% recorded once.

The source material was PBMCs or T cells enriched from blood (not recorded which). The V gene is TRBV7-9, the J gene TRBJ2-1, with 10 nucleotides matching TRBD1. The receptor was derived from a woman under 40 who had recovered from COVID-19. The CDR3 DNA is TGTGCCAGCAGCCCCCCGGGACAGGGGAACAATGAGCAGTTCTTC. It encodes CASSPPGQGNNEQFF.